Reported below is one T cell receptor beta chain. Its matching antigen is unknown. Indicated treatment: approximately nine-day PBMC culture with coronavirus spike peptide pools or control peptides (ViraFEST assay). Once peptide pools had expanded antigen-specific T cells, ViraFEST sequenced TCRs. The record originates from a study of vaccination and CD4 T cells after COVID-19. At the level of the study: Post-COVID draws came a median 101 days after diagnosis (range 35 to 161).

Cultured CD4+ T cells had their DNA profiled by the Oncomine TCR Beta short-read assay. TCRdb used MiXCR to reprocess the PCR reads, holding one entry per CDR3 protein. Among around 7,100 distinct CDR3 sequences, around 74% were seen once, and the ten largest hold around 16%. The germline V gene encodes CDR1 DFQATT and CDR2 SNEGSKA (reference sequence). CDR3 size: 12 residues. V was shortened by 6 bases and J by 1 base, with 10 bases between the two germline ends. This chain uses TRBV20-1 with TRBJ2-7; weak D call: TRBD1 (6 bases). This TCR was recovered from a human donor who had recovered from COVID-19. The sample consisted of CD4+ T cells from blood, cultured in vitro. The CDR3: CSARDISYEQYF. For the CDR3, the DNA is TGCAGTGCCAGGGACATTTCCTACGAGCAGTACTTC.